The 18 T cell receptor beta chains given below trace back to one sample, sequenced in a study of CD4 T cell repertoires in COVID-19 (TCRdb year 2021). The library came from the immunoSEQ multiplex PCR assay. What TCRdb holds here is the immuneACCESS table cut down to in-frame rearrangements. Part of the clones is not present; checked against another copy, under half of the missing clones reflect an unresolved V gene, and the others are unexplained. Counted in this sample were around 22,000 clones; around 87% of them appeared once. Clones ranked in the top ten supply roughly 0.6% of the sample. Uncultured memory T cell samples were sequenced directly after ex vivo isolation. The sequenced sample was central memory CD4+ T cells from blood, obtained before the COVID-19 pandemic. The cell subset or site label of this sample denotes: CD4+ T central memory cells. Source of these receptors: a human donor who had COVID-19.

The chain uses TRBV7-2 and TRBJ2-7, with D maybe TRBD1 (5 bases). Germline V CDR1 and CDR2: SGHTA, FQGNSA. Trimming pared 2 bases from V and 7 bases from J, leaving 18 bases between. The CDR3 extends over 15 amino acids. CDR3 DNA: TGTGCCAGCAGCTTACAGGGTGGGGTCTCCTGGGAGCAGTACTTC. It is translated as CASSLQGGVSWEQYF.

This clone was seen a handful of times. This chain uses TRBV4-1 with TRBJ2-7; D perhaps matches TRBD1 (6 bases). Per the germline V gene, CDR1 is MGHRA and CDR2 is YSYEKL. This CDR3 is built from 16 residues. Trimming took 0 bases from V and 7 from J, leaving 19 bases between them. The CDR3 reads CASSQDPPRGFREQYF. CDR3 coding DNA: TGCGCCAGCAGCCAAGATCCGCCAAGGGGGTTCCGGGAGCAGTACTTC.

The rearrangement links TRBV7-9 to TRBJ1-4, with D perhaps TRBD1 (5 bases). CDR3 length: 14 amino acids. Germline V gene lookup returns CDR1 SEHNR and CDR2 FQNEAQ (reference sequence). Trimming pared 5 bases from V and 5 bases from J, leaving 12 bases between. The CDR3 sequence: CASSPGPLNEKLFF. The CDR3 bases are TGTGCCAGCAGCCCAGGGCCCTTGAATGAAAAACTGTTTTTT.

The genes are TRBV5-6 and TRBJ2-7; a weak D match, TRBD2 (5 bases). The germline V and J ends were trimmed by 5 bases and 2 bases, with 20 bases remaining between them. The CDR3 runs to 16 residues. Germline V gene data show CDR1 as SGHDT and CDR2 as YYEEEE. The CDR3 DNA reads as TGTGCCAGCAGTCCTGGGGTGGGCGGGCCCACCTACGAGCAGTACTTC. Translated, it gives CASSPGVGGPTYEQYF.

The V call is TRBV5-1, the J call TRBJ2-2, with a weak D call TRBD2 (6 bases). Germline CDR1 SGHRS, CDR2 YFSETQ. CDR3 size: 16 residues. V lost 4 bases to trimming and J lost 3 bases, with 16 bases between them. The CDR3 coding sequence is TGCGCCAGCAGCCCGGCCGGGGGAGCGGACACCGGGGAGCTGTTTTTT. As protein: CASSPAGGADTGELFF.

This clone has a handful of counts. This sequence joins TRBV11-2 and TRBJ2-2, with 7 bases aligning to TRBD2. The CDR3 contains 17 residues. Germline V CDR1 and CDR2: SGHAT, FQNNGV. With V trimmed by 6 bases and J by 1 base, 11 bases remained unmatched. The CDR3 DNA reads as TGTGCCAGCAGGGCACCCGGAGGGACTATGAACACCGGGGAGCTGTTTTTT. Encoded protein: CASRAPGGTMNTGELFF.

The CDR3 sequence is CASSRLRTNQFF. The CDR3 bases are TGTGCCAGCAGCCGCCTAAGGACTAACCAGTTCTTC. The chain combines TRBV7-6 with TRBJ2-1; possibly TRBD2 for D (6 bases). Germline-derived CDR1 and CDR2 are SGHVS and FNYEAQ. CDR3 length: 12 residues. Trimming removed 5 bases at V and 13 bases at J, with 15 bases between.

The genes are TRBV6-6 and TRBJ2-2; the match to TRBD2 covers 8 bases. Germline V lookup: CDR1 MNHNY, CDR2 SVGAGI (reference sequence). The length of the CDR3 is 15 residues. The V and J ends lost 8 bases and 1 base, in that order; junction bases with no gene match: 6. As DNA, the CDR3 is TGTGCCAGCCTGGATGCGGGAGGGAACACCGGGGAGCTGTTTTTT. Protein product: CASLDAGGNTGELFF.

The genes are TRBV6-5 and TRBJ2-5; D possibly corresponds to TRBD2 (5 bases). Germline V gene sequence: CDR1 MNHEY, CDR2 SVGAGI. Trimming cost V 6 bases and J 5 bases, with 16 bases left between them. The CDR3 has 14 residues. The CDR3 sequence: CASRRTLLGETQYF. The CDR3, as DNA: TGTGCCAGCAGGCGGACTCTTCTGGGGGAGACCCAGTACTTC.

The V and J genes are TRBV7-3 and TRBJ2-2; 8 bases fit TRBD2. CDR3 length: 16 amino acids. CDR1 and CDR2 (germline): SGHTA, FQGTGA. V lost 5 bases, J lost 1 base, and 6 bases stayed unmatched. Here the CDR3 reads CASSRGSGGNTGELFF. In DNA, the CDR3 is TGTGCCAGCAGCCGTGGAAGCGGGGGGAACACCGGGGAGCTGTTTTTT.

This chain joins TRBV6-1 and TRBJ1-2; 9 positions match TRBD1. V gave up 7 bases and J gave up 7 bases; unmatched junction bases: 4. Germline assignment: CDR1 MNHNS and CDR2 SASEGT. CDR3 length: 12 residues. CDR3 sequence: CASTGTGFGYTF. DNA of the CDR3: TGTGCCAGCACCGGGACAGGGTTTGGCTACACCTTC.

In DNA, the CDR3 is TGTGCCAGCAGCTTGGTGGGACAGCCGAATTCACCCCTCCACTTT. This gives the protein CASSLVGQPNSPLHF. The gene calls are TRBV5-6 and TRBJ1-6; the match to TRBD1 covers 7 bases. The CDR3 contains 15 residues. V shed 0 bases, J shed 7 bases, and the junction held 4 bases outside the gene matches. Germline V lookup: CDR1 SGHDT, CDR2 YYEEEE.

CDR3 amino acids: CASSVGGINTEAFF. Written as DNA, the CDR3 is TGTGCCAGCAGCGTGGGGGGAATTAACACTGAAGCTTTCTTT. The rearrangement uses TRBV9 and TRBJ1-1; tentative D call: TRBD1 (5 bases). Trimming removed 2 bases at V and 2 bases at J, with 10 bases between. The germline gives CDR1 SGDLS, CDR2 YYNGEE. The CDR3 contains 14 residues.

The V gene is TRBV10-2, the J gene TRBJ1-3, with D uncertain. CDR1 WSHSY and CDR2 SAAADI come from the germline V gene. The length of the CDR3 is 17 residues. Trimming left V 0 bases short and J 0 bases short, with 12 bases between. CDR3: CASSESLTGSSGNTIYF. CDR3 in DNA: TGCGCCAGCAGTGAGTCCCTGACGGGAAGCTCTGGAAACACCATATATTTT.

The chain combines TRBV28 with TRBJ2-7, with D maybe TRBD1 (6 bases). Trimming stripped 4 bases from V and 0 bases from J, with 13 bases between. The CDR3 is 15 amino acids. Germline V gene data show CDR1 as MDHEN and CDR2 as SYDVKM. CDR3 coding DNA: TGTGCCAGCAGTTCGCCAGGGGTCCCCTCCTACGAGCAGTACTTC. This translates into CASSSPGVPSYEQYF.

The CDR3 loop reads CASSKGTGGADTEAFF. DNA of the CDR3: TGTGCCAGCAGCAAAGGGACAGGGGGCGCGGACACTGAAGCTTTCTTT. The gene calls are TRBV7-3 and TRBJ1-1; the match to TRBD1 covers 12 bases. The CDR3 has 16 amino acids. Germline loops: CDR1 SGHTA, CDR2 FQGTGA. V dropped 5 bases and J dropped 3; count of bases not matched to a gene: 7.

The V and J genes are TRBV2 and TRBJ1-2; TRBD1 agrees at 8 bases. This CDR3 comprises 19 residues. CDR1 is SNHLY, CDR2 FYNNEI, per germline. J lost 0 bases, V lost 4 bases, and 16 bases had no gene match. The DNA of the CDR3 is TGTGCCAGCAGTGGAGCCCCGGTGAGACAGGGGCCCTCTAACTATGGCTACACCTTC. This encodes CASSGAPVRQGPSNYGYTF.

The V and J genes are TRBV28 and TRBJ1-1; 9 nucleotides line up with TRBD1. The V gene end was trimmed by 7 bases and the J gene end by 11 bases; junction bases not matched to a gene: 17. Per germline, CDR1 MDHEN and CDR2 SYDVKM. The CDR3 runs to 15 residues. CDR3 in amino acids: CASTPTSGDRVKAFF. CDR3 nucleotides: TGTGCCAGCACTCCCACCTCGGGGGACAGGGTGAAGGCTTTCTTT.